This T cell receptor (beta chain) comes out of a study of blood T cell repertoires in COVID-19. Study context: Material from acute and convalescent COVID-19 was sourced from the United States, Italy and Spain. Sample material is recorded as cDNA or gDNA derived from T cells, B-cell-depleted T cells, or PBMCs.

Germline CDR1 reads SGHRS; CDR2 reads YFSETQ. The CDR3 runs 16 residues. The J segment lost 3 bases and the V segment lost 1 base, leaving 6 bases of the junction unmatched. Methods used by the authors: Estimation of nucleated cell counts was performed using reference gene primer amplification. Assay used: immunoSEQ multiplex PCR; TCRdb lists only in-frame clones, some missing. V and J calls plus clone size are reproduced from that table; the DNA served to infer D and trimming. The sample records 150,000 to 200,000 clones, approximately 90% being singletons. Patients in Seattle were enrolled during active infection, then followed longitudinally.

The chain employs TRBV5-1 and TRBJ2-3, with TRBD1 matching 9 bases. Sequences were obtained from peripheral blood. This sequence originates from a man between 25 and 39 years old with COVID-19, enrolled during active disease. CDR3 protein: CASSLNPGQGTDTQYF. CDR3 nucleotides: TGCGCCAGCAGCTTGAATCCGGGACAGGGAACAGATACGCAGTATTTT.